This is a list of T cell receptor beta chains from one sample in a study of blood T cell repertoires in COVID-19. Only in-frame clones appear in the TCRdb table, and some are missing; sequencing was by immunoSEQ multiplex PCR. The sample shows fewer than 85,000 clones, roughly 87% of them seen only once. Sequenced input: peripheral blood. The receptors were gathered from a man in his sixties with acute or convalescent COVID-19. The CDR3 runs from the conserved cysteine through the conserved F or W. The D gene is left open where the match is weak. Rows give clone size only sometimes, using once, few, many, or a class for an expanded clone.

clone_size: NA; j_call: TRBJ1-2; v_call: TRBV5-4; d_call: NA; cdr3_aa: CASRLRDSGYGYTF; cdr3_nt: TGTGCCAGCAGGCTGAGGGACTCAGGATATGGCTACACCTTC
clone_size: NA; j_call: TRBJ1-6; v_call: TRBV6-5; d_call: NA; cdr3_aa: CASSYGGNNSPLHF; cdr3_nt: TGTGCCAGCAGTTACGGGGGGAATAATTCACCCCTCCACTTT
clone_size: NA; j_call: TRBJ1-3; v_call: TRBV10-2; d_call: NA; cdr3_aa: CASSEDRTGNTIYF; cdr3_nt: TGCGCCAGCAGTGAGGACAGAACTGGAAACACCATATATTTT
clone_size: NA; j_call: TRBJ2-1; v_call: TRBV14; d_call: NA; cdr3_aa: CASSPPRTEYNEQFF; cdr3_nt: TGTGCCAGCAGCCCGCCTCGAACAGAATACAATGAGCAGTTCTTC
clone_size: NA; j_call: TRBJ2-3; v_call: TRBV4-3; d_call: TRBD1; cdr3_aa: CASSKSDRAATDTQYF; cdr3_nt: TGCGCCAGCAGCAAATCGGACAGGGCGGCCACAGATACGCAGTATTTT
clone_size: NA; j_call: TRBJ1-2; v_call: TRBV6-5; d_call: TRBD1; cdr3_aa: CASSYSRTGLSGYTF; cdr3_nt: TGTGCCAGCAGTTATTCCAGGACAGGGCTCTCTGGCTACACCTTC
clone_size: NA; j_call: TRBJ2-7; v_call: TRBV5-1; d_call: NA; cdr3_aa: CASSFARGVSYEQYF; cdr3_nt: TGCGCCAGCAGCTTCGCCAGGGGGGTATCCTACGAGCAGTACTTC
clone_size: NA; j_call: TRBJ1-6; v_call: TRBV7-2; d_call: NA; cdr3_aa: CASSLGAGLYSPLHF; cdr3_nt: TGTGCCAGCAGCTTAGGGGCAGGCCTCTACTCACCCCTCCACTTT
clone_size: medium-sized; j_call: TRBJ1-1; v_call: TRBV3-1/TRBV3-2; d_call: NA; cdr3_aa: CASSHRGRGEAFF; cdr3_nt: TGTGCCAGCAGCCACAGGGGTCGGGGTGAAGCTTTCTTT
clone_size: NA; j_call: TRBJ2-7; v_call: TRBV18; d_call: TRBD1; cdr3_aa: CASSPPTGTGRVEQYF; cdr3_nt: TGTGCCAGCTCACCCCCTACCGGGACAGGGAGGGTCGAGCAGTACTTC
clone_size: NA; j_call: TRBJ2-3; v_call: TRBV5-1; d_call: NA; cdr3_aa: CASSLGDNPTDTQYF; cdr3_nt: TGCGCCAGCAGCTTGGGGGACAACCCAACAGATACGCAGTATTTT
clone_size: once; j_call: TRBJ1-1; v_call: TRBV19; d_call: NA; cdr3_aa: CASSLKVNTEAFF; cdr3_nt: TGTGCCAGTAGCCTAAAAGTGAACACTGAAGCTTTCTTT
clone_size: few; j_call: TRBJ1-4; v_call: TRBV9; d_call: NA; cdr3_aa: CASSPQGGQYSEKLFF; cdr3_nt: TGTGCCAGCAGCCCCCAGGGTGGACAGTACTCTGAAAAACTGTTTTTT
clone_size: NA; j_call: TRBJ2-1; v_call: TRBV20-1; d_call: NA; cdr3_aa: CSAGRSNEQFF; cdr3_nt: TGCAGTGCTGGTCGGAGCAATGAGCAGTTCTTC
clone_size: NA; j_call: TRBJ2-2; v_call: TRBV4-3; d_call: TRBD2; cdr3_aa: CASSQDSGLAGASNTGELFF; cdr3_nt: TGCGCCAGCAGCCAAGATTCGGGACTAGCGGGGGCCTCGAACACCGGGGAGCTGTTTTTT
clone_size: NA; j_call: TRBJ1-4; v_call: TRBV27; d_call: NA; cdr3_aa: CASSFFSGGQEKLFF; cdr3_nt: TGTGCCAGCAGTTTTTTCTCGGGGGGGCAGGAAAAACTGTTTTTT
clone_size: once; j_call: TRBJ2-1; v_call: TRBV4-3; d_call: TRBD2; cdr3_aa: CASSQAPGLYNEQFF; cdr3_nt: TGCGCCAGCAGCCAGGCCCCGGGACTATACAATGAGCAGTTCTTC
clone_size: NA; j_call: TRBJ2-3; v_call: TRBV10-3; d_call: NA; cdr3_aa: CAISIGGGGNTDTQYF; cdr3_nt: TGTGCCATCAGTATTGGAGGGGGGGGCAACACAGATACGCAGTATTTT
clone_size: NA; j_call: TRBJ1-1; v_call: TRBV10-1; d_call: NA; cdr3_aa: CASSESGLGVEAEAFF; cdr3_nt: TGCGCCAGCAGTGAGTCGGGACTTGGCGTGGAAGCTGAAGCTTTCTTT
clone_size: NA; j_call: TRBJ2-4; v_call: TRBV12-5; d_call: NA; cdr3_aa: CASGLGVENIQYF; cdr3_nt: TGTGCTAGTGGTTTGGGCGTGGAAAACATTCAGTACTTC
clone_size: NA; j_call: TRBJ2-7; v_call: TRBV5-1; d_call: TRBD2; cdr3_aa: CASSLGVAGDYEQYF; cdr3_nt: TGCGCCAGCAGCTTGGGTGTAGCGGGGGACTACGAGCAGTACTTC
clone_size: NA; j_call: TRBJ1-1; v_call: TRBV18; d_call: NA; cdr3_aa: CASSRRGPDTEAFF; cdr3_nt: TGTGCCAGCTCACGCCGGGGTCCAGACACTGAAGCTTTCTTT
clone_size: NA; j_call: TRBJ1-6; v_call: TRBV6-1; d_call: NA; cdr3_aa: CASSEKARGPALGRRPLYSPLHF; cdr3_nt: TGTGCCAGCAGTGAAAAAGCGCGGGGGCCCGCCTTAGGTCGCAGACCTCTTTACTCGCCCCTCCACTTT
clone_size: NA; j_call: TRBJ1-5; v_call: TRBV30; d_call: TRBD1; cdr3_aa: CACSGQENQPQHF; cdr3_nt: TGTGCCTGCTCCGGACAGGAGAATCAGCCCCAGCATTTT
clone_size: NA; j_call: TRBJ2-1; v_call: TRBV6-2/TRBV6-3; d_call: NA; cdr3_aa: CASSYNPSSYNEQFF; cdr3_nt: TGTGCCAGCAGTTACAACCCCAGCTCCTACAATGAGCAGTTCTTC
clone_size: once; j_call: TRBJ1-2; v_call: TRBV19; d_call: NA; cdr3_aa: CASSIVGGGYTF; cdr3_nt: TGTGCCAGTAGTATAGTAGGGGGAGGCTACACCTTC